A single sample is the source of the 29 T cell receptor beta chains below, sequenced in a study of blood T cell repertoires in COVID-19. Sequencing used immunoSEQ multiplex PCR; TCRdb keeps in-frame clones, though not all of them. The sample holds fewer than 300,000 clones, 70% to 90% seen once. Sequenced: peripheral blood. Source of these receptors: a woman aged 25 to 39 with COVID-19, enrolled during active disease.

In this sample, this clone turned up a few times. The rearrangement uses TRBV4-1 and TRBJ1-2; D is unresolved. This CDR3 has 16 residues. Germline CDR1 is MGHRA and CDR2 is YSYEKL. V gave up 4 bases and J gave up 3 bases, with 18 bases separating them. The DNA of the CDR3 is TGCGCCAGCAGCCGCGAACCCCAGCAGGCCCACTATGGCTACACCTTC. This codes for CASSREPQQAHYGYTF.

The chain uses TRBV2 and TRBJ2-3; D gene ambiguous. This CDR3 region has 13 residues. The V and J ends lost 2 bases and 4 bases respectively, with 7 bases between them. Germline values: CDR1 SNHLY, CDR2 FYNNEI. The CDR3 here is CASSELIPDTQYF. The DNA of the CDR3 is TGTGCCAGCAGTGAACTTATCCCAGATACGCAGTATTTT.

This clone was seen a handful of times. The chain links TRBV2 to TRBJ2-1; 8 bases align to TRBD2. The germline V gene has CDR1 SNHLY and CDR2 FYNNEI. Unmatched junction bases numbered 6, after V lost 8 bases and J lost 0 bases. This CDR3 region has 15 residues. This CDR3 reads CASGRSGGSYNEQFF. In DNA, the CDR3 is TGTGCCAGCGGAAGGAGCGGGGGCTCCTACAATGAGCAGTTCTTC.

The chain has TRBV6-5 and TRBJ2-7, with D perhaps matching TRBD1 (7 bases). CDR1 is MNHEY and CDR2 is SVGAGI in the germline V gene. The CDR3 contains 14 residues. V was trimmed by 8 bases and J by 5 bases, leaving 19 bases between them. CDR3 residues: CASFKEGAWDEQYF. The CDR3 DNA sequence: TGTGCCAGCTTCAAGGAGGGGGCATGGGACGAGCAGTACTTC.

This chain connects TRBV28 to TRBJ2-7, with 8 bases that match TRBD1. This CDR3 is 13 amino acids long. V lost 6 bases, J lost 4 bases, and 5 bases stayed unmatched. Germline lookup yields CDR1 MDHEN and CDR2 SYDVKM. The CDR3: CASSRQGRYEQYF. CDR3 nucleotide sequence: TGTGCCAGCAGCCGACAGGGGAGGTACGAGCAGTACTTC.

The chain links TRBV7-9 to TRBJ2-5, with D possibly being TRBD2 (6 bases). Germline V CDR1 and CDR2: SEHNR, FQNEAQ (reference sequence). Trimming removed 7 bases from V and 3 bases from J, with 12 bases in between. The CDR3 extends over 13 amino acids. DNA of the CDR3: TGTGCCAGCAAAAGTTCGGGGGAAGAGACCCAGTACTTC. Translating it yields CASKSSGEETQYF.

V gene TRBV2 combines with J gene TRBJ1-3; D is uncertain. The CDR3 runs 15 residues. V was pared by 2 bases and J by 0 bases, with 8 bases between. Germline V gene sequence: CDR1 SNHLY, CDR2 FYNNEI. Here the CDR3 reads CASSELAGSGNTIYF. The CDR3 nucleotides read TGTGCCAGCAGTGAACTCGCCGGCTCTGGAAACACCATATATTTT.

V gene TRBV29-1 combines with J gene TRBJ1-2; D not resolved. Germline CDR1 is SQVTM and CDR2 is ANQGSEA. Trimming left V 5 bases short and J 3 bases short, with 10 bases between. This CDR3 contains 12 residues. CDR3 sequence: CSVWGEDYGYTF. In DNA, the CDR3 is TGCAGCGTTTGGGGAGAGGACTATGGCTACACCTTC.

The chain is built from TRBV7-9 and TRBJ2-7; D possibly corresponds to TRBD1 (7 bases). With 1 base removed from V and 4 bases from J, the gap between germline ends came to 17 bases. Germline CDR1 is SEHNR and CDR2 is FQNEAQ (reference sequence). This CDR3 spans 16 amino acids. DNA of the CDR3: TGTGCCAGCAGCTTAGGGAGGGGGCTTAGGGCTTACGAGCAGTACTTC. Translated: CASSLGRGLRAYEQYF.

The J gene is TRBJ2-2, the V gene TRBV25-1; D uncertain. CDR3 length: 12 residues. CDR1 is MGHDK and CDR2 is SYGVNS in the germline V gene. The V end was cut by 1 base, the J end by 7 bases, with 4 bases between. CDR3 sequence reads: CASSELIGELFF. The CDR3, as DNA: TGTGCCAGCAGTGAATTAATCGGGGAGCTGTTTTTT.

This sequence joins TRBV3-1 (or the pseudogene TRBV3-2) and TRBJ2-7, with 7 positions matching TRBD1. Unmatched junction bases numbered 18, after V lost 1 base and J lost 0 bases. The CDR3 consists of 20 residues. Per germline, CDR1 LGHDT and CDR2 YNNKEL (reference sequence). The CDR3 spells CASSQGSYGRGFVSSYEQYF. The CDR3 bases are TGTGCCAGCAGCCAAGGGTCGTACGGCAGGGGGTTTGTTAGCTCCTACGAGCAGTACTTC.

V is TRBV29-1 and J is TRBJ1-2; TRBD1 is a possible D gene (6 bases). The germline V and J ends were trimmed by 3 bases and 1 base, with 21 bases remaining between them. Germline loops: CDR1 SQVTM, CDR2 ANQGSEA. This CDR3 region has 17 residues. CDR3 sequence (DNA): TGCAGCGTTGATGGTCCAGGGGCCAGGATCGTTAACTATGGCTACACCTTC. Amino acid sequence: CSVDGPGARIVNYGYTF.

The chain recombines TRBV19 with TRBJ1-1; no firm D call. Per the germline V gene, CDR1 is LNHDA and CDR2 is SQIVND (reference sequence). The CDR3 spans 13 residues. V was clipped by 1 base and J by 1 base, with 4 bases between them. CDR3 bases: TGTGCCAGTAGTATAGGTCAGAACACTGAAGCTTTCTTT. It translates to CASSIGQNTEAFF.

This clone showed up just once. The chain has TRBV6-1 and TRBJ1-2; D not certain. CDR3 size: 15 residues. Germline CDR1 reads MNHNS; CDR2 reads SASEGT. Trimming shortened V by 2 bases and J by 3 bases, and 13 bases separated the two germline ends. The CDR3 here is CASSENSPTDYGYTF. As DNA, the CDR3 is TGTGCCAGCAGTGAAAATTCGCCTACTGACTATGGCTACACCTTC.

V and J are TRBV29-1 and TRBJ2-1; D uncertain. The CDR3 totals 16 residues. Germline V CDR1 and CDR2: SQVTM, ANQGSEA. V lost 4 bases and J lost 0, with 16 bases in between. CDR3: CSVVGSELSSYNEQFF. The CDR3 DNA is TGCAGCGTTGTTGGATCGGAGTTGAGCTCCTACAATGAGCAGTTCTTC.

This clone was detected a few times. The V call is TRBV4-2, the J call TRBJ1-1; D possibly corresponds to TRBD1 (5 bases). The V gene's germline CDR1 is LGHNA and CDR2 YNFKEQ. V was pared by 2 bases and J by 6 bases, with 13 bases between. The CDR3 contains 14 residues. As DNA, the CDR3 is TGTGCCAGCAGCCAATCGCAGGGCGAGGCTGAAGCTTTCTTT. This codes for CASSQSQGEAEAFF.

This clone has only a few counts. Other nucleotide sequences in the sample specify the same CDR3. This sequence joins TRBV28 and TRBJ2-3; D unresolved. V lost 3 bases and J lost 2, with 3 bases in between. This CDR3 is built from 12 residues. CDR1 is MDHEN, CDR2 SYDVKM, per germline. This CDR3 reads CASSLYTDTQYF. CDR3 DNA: TGTGCCAGCAGTTTGTACACAGATACGCAGTATTTT.

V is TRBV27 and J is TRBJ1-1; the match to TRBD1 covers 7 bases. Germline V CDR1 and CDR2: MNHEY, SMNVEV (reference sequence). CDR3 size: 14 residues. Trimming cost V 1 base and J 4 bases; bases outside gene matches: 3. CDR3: CASSLYAGGTEAFF. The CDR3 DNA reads TGTGCCAGCAGTTTATACGCAGGGGGCACTGAAGCTTTCTTT.

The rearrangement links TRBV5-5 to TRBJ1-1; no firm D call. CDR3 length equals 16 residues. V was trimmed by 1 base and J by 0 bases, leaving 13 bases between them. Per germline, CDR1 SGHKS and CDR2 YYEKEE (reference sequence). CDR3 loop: CASSLRHRRLNTEAFF. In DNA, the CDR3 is TGTGCCAGCAGCTTGCGTCACCGGAGATTGAACACTGAAGCTTTCTTT.

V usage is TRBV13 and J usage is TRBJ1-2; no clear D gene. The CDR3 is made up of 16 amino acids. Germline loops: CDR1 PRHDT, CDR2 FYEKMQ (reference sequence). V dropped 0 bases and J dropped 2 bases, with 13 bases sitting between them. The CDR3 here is CASSLGEGERNYGYTF. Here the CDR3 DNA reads TGTGCCAGCAGCTTAGGAGAGGGAGAACGGAACTATGGCTACACCTTC.

CDR3 residues: CSASGLPSPEQYF. The CDR3 region has the DNA TGCAGTGCTAGTGGACTTCCCTCCCCCGAGCAGTACTTC. This chain joins TRBV20-1 and TRBJ2-7, with D possibly matching TRBD2 (5 bases). The CDR3 is 13 residues long. The V and J ends lost 3 bases and 6 bases respectively, with 15 bases between them. Germline values: CDR1 DFQATT, CDR2 SNEGSKA (reference sequence).

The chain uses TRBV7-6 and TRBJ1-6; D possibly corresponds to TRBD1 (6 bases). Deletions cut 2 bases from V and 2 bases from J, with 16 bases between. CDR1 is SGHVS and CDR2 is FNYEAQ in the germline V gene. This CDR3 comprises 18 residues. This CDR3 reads CASSLSGGRRTYNSPLHF. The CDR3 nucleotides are TGTGCCAGCAGCTTAAGTGGGGGCAGGAGAACCTATAATTCACCCCTCCACTTT. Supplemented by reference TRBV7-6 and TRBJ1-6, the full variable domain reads GAGVSQSPRYKVTKRGQDVALRCDPISGHVSLYWYRQALGQGPEFLTYFNYEAQQDKSGLPNDRFSAERPEGSISTLTIQRTEQRDSAMYRCASSLSGGRRTYNSPLHFGNGTRLTVT.

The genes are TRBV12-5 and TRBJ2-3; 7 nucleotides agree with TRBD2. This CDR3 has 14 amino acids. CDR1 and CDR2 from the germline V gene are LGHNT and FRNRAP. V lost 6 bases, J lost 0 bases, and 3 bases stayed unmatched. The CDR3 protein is CASGSGDSTDTQYF. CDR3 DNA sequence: TGTGCTAGTGGGAGCGGGGACAGCACAGATACGCAGTATTTT.

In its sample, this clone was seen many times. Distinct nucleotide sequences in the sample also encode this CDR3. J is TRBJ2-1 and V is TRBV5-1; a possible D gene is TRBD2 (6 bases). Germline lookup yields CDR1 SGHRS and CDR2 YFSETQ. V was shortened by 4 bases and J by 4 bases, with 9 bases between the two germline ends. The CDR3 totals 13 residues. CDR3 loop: CASSRDSYNEQFF. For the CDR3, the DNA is TGCGCCAGCAGCCGGGACTCTTACAATGAGCAGTTCTTC.

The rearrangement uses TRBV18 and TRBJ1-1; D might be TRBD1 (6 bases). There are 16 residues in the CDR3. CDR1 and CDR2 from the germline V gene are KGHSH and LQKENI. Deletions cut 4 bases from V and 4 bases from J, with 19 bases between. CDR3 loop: CASSLYREGLSTEAFF. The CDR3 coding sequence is TGTGCCAGCTCACTTTACAGGGAGGGATTGAGCACTGAAGCTTTCTTT.

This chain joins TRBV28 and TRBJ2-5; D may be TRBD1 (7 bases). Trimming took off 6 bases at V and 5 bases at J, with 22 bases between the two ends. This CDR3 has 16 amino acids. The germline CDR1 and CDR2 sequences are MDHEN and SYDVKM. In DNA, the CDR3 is TGTGCCAGCAGGAACGCGGTAACACAGGGGAGGGAGACCCAGTACTTC. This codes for CASRNAVTQGRETQYF.

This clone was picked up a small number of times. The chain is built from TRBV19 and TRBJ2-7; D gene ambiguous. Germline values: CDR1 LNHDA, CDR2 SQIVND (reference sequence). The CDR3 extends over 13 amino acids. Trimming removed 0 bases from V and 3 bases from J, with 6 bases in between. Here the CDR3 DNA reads TGTGCCAGTAGTATAGACAGAAACTACGAGCAGTACTTC. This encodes CASSIDRNYEQYF.

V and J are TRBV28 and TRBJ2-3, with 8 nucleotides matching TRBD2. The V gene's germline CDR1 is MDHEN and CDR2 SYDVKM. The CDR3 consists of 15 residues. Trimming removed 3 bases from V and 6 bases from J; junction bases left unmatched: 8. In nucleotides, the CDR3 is TGTGCCAGCAGTTTTATAGGGCGGGGGGTGGATACGCAGTATTTT. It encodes CASSFIGRGVDTQYF.

The CDR3 DNA reads as TGTGCCAGCAGCTACCCGGGAAGGGCCGGGGAAAAACTGTTTTTT. As protein: CASSYPGRAGEKLFF. V usage is TRBV3-1 (or the pseudogene TRBV3-2) and J usage is TRBJ1-4; no definite D call. This CDR3 contains 15 residues. The germline V and J ends were trimmed by 5 bases and 8 bases, with 18 bases remaining between them. Germline-derived CDR1 and CDR2 are LGHDT and YNNKEL (reference sequence).